The entry that follows covers one TCR beta chain sequence. The antigen is not known. UMIs were attached via template switching, each with a 6-nucleotide sample barcode. Two nested PCRs, roughly 16 and 10 cycles, amplified TCRalpha and TCRbeta cDNA. Using the 5' RACE reads, TCRdb records one entry per CDR3 protein without DNA. Its clone listing holds around 380,000 distinct CDR3 sequences. The sample belongs to a study of monozygotic twins with inflammatory bowel disease. Germline loops: CDR1 MDHEN, CDR2 SYDVKM. CDR3 size: 16 residues. Overall study results and limits: Repertoire similarity did not differ between concordant and discordant twins, perhaps due to limited power.

The rearrangement uses TRBV28 and TRBJ2-1; lacking DNA, the TRBD2 call made by TCRdb goes unchecked. Sample: blood. This clonotype originated in a human donor with ulcerative colitis or Crohn's disease, or a healthy co-twin of an affected twin (not recorded which). CDR3 amino acids: CASSLIARTSSKEQFF.